A selection of T cell receptor beta chains follows, all from one sample in a study of OX40 agonist ivuxolimab in advanced cancers. Measured with immunoSEQ multiplex PCR; TCRdb has only the in-frame clones, and not every one. This sample has 65,000 or so clones, with roughly 89% found just once. This material consisted of CD4+ or CD8+ T cells sorted from blood, taken in a trial of the OX40 agonist ivuxolimab. These receptors originate from an adult with an advanced solid tumor such as melanoma, head and neck, liver or kidney cancer. Both conserved end residues are part of each CDR3. The order of the fields is V gene, J gene, CDR3 protein.

TRBV7-9,TRBJ2-7,CASSRAGGTSYEQYF
TRBV10-2,TRBJ2-7,CASTGTGGIYEQYF
TRBV9,TRBJ2-5,CASSVGVQETQYF
TRBV19,TRBJ2-2,CASSRSRGLNTGELFF
TRBV19,TRBJ1-3,CASNPARSGNTIYF
TRBV5-1,TRBJ1-1,CASSLSSMNTEAFF
TRBV28,TRBJ2-4,CASSETGPLAKNIQYF
TRBV7-3,TRBJ2-2,CASSSSGVNTGELFF
TRBV29-1,TRBJ1-1,CSGTGSPEAFF
TRBV7-8,TRBJ1-2,CASSPLRTGGGYGYTF
TRBV5-1,TRBJ2-7,CASSRGRGSSYEQYF
TRBV5-6,TRBJ1-2,CASSLGQIFLRF
TRBV15,TRBJ2-6,CATSRDRETGANVLTF
TRBV2,TRBJ2-2,CASRSSGRRGELFF
TRBV11-2,TRBJ1-3,CASSSLQGSGNTIYF
TRBV5-1,TRBJ1-3,CASSLAGTGYGNTIYF
TRBV28,TRBJ1-2,CASRTQGDRGGYTF
TRBV28,TRBJ1-2,CASSLFNYGYTF
TRBV2,TRBJ2-7,CASSEGHSYEQYF
TRBV10-2,TRBJ2-5,CASSAGLEQTQYF
TRBV30,TRBJ2-5,CAWRGPYQETQYF
TRBV10-3,TRBJ1-2,CAISPGQGAGGYTF
TRBV10-1,TRBJ2-3,CASSDWGLADSTDTQYF
TRBV7-3,TRBJ1-5,CASSPNPVGYSNQPQHF
TRBV7-8,TRBJ2-2,CASSLGLAGGHGELFF
TRBV5-1,TRBJ1-5,CASAAVGGNQPQHF
TRBV5-4,TRBJ2-1,CASRVTGPRNEQFF
TRBV10-3,TRBJ1-1,CAASNRGLYAFF
TRBV7-3,TRBJ2-2,CASSLGSGRTGELFF
TRBV10-3,TRBJ1-1,CAISEPPGSNTEAFF
TRBV20-1,TRBJ1-2,CSASYSYGYTF
TRBV27,TRBJ2-5,CASSRSPASRETQYF
TRBV5-5,TRBJ2-7,CASSLDPSGYEQYF
TRBV7-3,TRBJ2-5,CASSLASSGRGEETQYF
TRBV12-5,TRBJ2-1,CASVAAGLRNEQFF
TRBV5-1,TRBJ1-2,CASSWDSYGYTF
TRBV25-1,TRBJ2-3,CASRAGTGPTDTQYF
TRBV23-1,TRBJ2-7,CASSQLRQGSYEQYF
TRBV18,TRBJ2-4,CASSPQENIQYF
TRBV6-6,TRBJ1-1,CASSYSAGVTEAFF
TRBV10-1,TRBJ2-3,CASSEVGRVDTQYF
TRBV6-4,TRBJ1-6,CASSPTAGAPLHF
TRBV15,TRBJ2-2,CATSRDARRGTGELFF
TRBV4-2,TRBJ1-4,CASRRRDTSTNEKLFF
TRBV6-4,TRBJ1-1,CASSDSSEAMNTEAFF
TRBV30,TRBJ2-7,CAWSVGGSSYEQYF
TRBV7-7,TRBJ1-1,CASSLTENTEAFF
TRBV27,TRBJ1-4,CASSLLTSLKGGLFF
TRBV6-1,TRBJ2-2,CASSISRTHTGELFF
TRBV5-6,TRBJ2-1,CASSSGVSSYNEQFF
TRBV5-1,TRBJ2-7,CASSFRAQGNEQYF
TRBV27,TRBJ2-7,CASSLGPGEQYF
TRBV11-1,TRBJ2-7,CASSPDAGGTSYEQYF
TRBV9,TRBJ1-5,CASSVIPTYSNQPQHF
TRBV18,TRBJ2-7,CASSPPSMGAYEQYF
TRBV6-5,TRBJ1-4,CASSYRATNEKLFF
TRBV28,TRBJ2-7,CASSLDLRTAQYF
TRBV27,TRBJ2-2,CASTLLGAGGRTGELFF
TRBV11-2,TRBJ1-1,CASSPPKQSRDTEAFF
TRBV7-7,TRBJ2-7,CASSLGQGDEQYF